The clone carrying this TCR beta chain showed up just a few times. Primed by a sample-barcoded 5' primer and a J-beta primer mix, a second PCR proceeded for roughly 7 to 11 cycles. In TCRdb, the 5' RACE reads were re-called with MiXCR into one record per CDR3 protein. Here the sample spans 700,000 to 950,000 distinct CDR3 sequences, around 40% being singletons. The entry originates in a study of blood T cells in healthy people across ages. Input material: blood. This TCR was recovered from a woman aged 55-69 years in good health.

The CDR3 region has the DNA TGTGCCAGCAGCCTACAGGGGGCGGATTGGGCTGGCTACACCTTC. Protein sequence: CASSLQGADWAGYTF. The V call is TRBV6-1, the J call TRBJ1-2; 9 bases are shared with TRBD1. Germline CDR1 and CDR2: MNHNS and SASEGT. The CDR3 consists of 15 residues. After removal of 6 bases from V and 7 bases from J, the junction contained 12 bases not matched to a gene.